This passage covers 27 T cell receptor beta chains from one sample sequenced in a study of blood T cell repertoires in COVID-19. Measured with immunoSEQ multiplex PCR; TCRdb has only the in-frame clones, and not every one. The sample records fewer than 250,000 clones, 80% to 90% being singletons. The sequencing input was PBMCs or T cells enriched from blood (not recorded which). These receptor sequences come from a middle-aged woman who had been exposed to COVID-19.

The chain carries TRBV4-1 and TRBJ1-1; D is uncertain. Germline values: CDR1 MGHRA, CDR2 YSYEKL. V lost 0 bases to trimming and J lost 0 bases, with 14 bases between them. This CDR3 has 17 residues. CDR3 DNA sequence: TGCGCCAGCAGCCAAGAACGTAGAGGGTCCTTGAACACTGAAGCTTTCTTT. This translates into CASSQERRGSLNTEAFF.

This chain uses TRBV23-1 with TRBJ1-1, with 9 positions matching TRBD1. TRBV23-1 is identified as an open reading frame with a role that is uncertain. The CDR3 sequence is 14 residues long. The J segment lost 5 bases and the V segment lost 6 bases, leaving 7 bases of the junction unmatched. The CDR3 bases are TGCGCCAGCAGGACCGGGACAGGGAGTACTGAAGCTTTCTTT. It specifies CASRTGTGSTEAFF.

The genes are TRBV6-5 and TRBJ2-5; D perhaps matches TRBD1 (6 bases). The CDR3 consists of 15 residues. V was pared by 5 bases and J by 2 bases, with 15 bases between. Germline values: CDR1 MNHEY, CDR2 SVGAGI. The CDR3 coding sequence is TGTGCCAGCAGTCCTCTAAGGGGGTTTCAAGAGACCCAGTACTTC. Translated: CASSPLRGFQETQYF.

The rearrangement uses TRBV9 and TRBJ2-1, with 15 bases that match TRBD2. There are 17 residues in the CDR3. Germline V gene data show CDR1 as SGDLS and CDR2 as YYNGEE. V lost 2 bases to trimming and J lost 4 bases; unmatched junction nucleotides: 4. The CDR3 coding sequence is TGTGCCAGCAGCGTTCGGACTAGCGGGGGGGTGTACAATGAGCAGTTCTTC. This gives the protein CASSVRTSGGVYNEQFF.

The J gene is TRBJ1-2, the V gene TRBV6-1, with 7 bases aligning to TRBD1. V was pared by 3 bases and J by 8 bases, with 12 bases of the junction left unmatched. Germline values: CDR1 MNHNS, CDR2 SASEGT. This CDR3 region has 15 residues. Here the CDR3 reads CASSDAGQATRGYTF. In nucleotides, the CDR3 is TGTGCCAGCAGTGATGCAGGACAGGCTACCCGCGGCTACACCTTC.

CDR3 sequence: CASSLTGGPSDTQYF. CDR3 bases: TGCGCCAGCAGCTTGACGGGGGGGCCTTCAGATACGCAGTATTTT. The V call is TRBV5-1, the J call TRBJ2-3, with 8 bases that match TRBD2. Trimming removed 1 base from V and 4 bases from J; junction bases left unmatched: 5. The CDR3 is 15 amino acids. Germline lookup yields CDR1 SGHRS and CDR2 YFSETQ.

The chain carries TRBV6-4 and TRBJ1-6; 7 bases map to TRBD1. Germline V gene data show CDR1 as MRHNA and CDR2 as SNTAGT. The J segment lost 0 bases and the V segment lost 3 bases, leaving 14 bases of the junction unmatched. The CDR3 consists of 20 residues. The CDR3 nucleotides read TGTGCCAGCAGTGAACAAGGGGGCCCCCGCTTGGGCTCCTATAATTCACCCCTCCACTTT. Translating gives CASSEQGGPRLGSYNSPLHF.

This clone was detected only a few times. The chain uses TRBV6-5 and TRBJ2-2; TRBD2 might be the D (7 bases). The germline V gene has CDR1 MNHEY and CDR2 SVGAGI. This CDR3 spans 15 amino acids. The V end was cut by 8 bases, the J end by 2 bases, with 15 bases between. The CDR3 DNA sequence: TGTGCCAGCGGGAGGGACACAATCAACACCGGGGAGCTGTTTTTT. Protein: CASGRDTINTGELFF.

The rearrangement links TRBV29-1 to TRBJ2-7, with TRBD2 as a possible D gene (6 bases). CDR3 size: 14 residues. V was shortened by 1 base and J by 8 bases, with 18 bases between the two germline ends. The germline V gene has CDR1 SQVTM and CDR2 ANQGSEA. CDR3 in amino acids: CSVEGSAGPFQQYF. CDR3 nucleotides: TGCAGCGTTGAAGGTAGCGCGGGACCCTTTCAGCAGTACTTC.

The chain links TRBV12-3 or TRBV12-4 to TRBJ1-4; possibly TRBD1 for D (6 bases). With 1 base removed from V and 8 bases from J, the gap between germline ends came to 8 bases. The CDR3 contains 13 residues. The CDR3 sequence: CASSLGGPEKLFF. CDR3 coding DNA: TGTGCCAGCAGTTTAGGGGGGCCGGAAAAACTGTTTTTT.

This chain connects TRBV6-5 to TRBJ1-2; no clear D gene. Germline V gives CDR1 MNHEY, CDR2 SVGAGI. The CDR3 extends over 14 amino acids. Deletions cut 2 bases from V and 7 bases from J, with 14 bases between. CDR3 nucleotides: TGTGCCAGCAGTTACGGCGGGGAGAAGGGTGGCTACACCTTC. It is translated as CASSYGGEKGGYTF.

The gene calls are TRBV27 and TRBJ2-1, with D maybe TRBD1 (6 bases). This CDR3 comprises 11 residues. Deletions cut 5 bases from V and 8 bases from J, with 7 bases between. The germline V gene has CDR1 MNHEY and CDR2 SMNVEV (reference sequence). This CDR3 reads CASSEGDEQFF. In DNA, the CDR3 is TGTGCCAGCAGTGAGGGGGATGAGCAGTTCTTC.

The rearrangement links TRBV12-3 or TRBV12-4 to TRBJ1-1; 7 bases map to TRBD1. This CDR3 has 12 residues. V shed 6 bases, J shed 11 bases, and the junction held 9 bases outside the gene matches. The CDR3 loop is CASRSDRVPAFF. The CDR3, as DNA: TGTGCCAGCAGGTCCGACAGGGTTCCCGCTTTCTTT.

The chain carries TRBV14 and TRBJ1-2; D uncertain. The germline gives CDR1 SGHDN, CDR2 FVKESK. The V gene lost 1 base and the J gene lost 7 bases, with 10 bases spanning the gap. This CDR3 comprises 13 residues. The DNA for the CDR3 is TGTGCCAGCAGCCAAGTGCGGGAAGGTGGCTACACCTTC. Residues: CASSQVREGGYTF.

V gene TRBV6-5 combines with J gene TRBJ1-5, with 7 bases fitting TRBD1. This CDR3 region has 14 residues. V lost 6 bases to trimming and J lost 6 bases; unmatched junction nucleotides: 8. CDR1 is MNHEY and CDR2 is SVGAGI in the germline V gene. CDR3 DNA: TGTGCCAGCAGCCCCGGACGACAGGGTCAGCCCCAGCATTTT. This sequence encodes CASSPGRQGQPQHF.

The V call is TRBV4-2, the J call TRBJ1-5, with D possibly being TRBD1 (5 bases). Germline assignment: CDR1 LGHNA and CDR2 YNFKEQ. The CDR3 runs 14 residues. Trimming stripped 3 bases from V and 4 bases from J, with 10 bases between. CDR3 sequence reads: CASSQIGVNQPQHF. CDR3 nucleotides: TGTGCCAGCAGCCAGATAGGGGTAAATCAGCCCCAGCATTTT.

V is TRBV28 and J is TRBJ1-6; 8 positions agree with TRBD1. CDR1 is MDHEN and CDR2 is SYDVKM in the germline V gene. This CDR3 contains 15 residues. V dropped 6 bases and J dropped 2; count of bases not matched to a gene: 3. CDR3 sequence reads: CASRGQGTYNSPLHF. The CDR3 DNA is TGTGCCAGCAGAGGACAGGGCACCTATAATTCACCCCTCCACTTT.

V and J are TRBV7-9 and TRBJ1-5; no clear D gene. CDR1 and CDR2 (germline): SEHNR, FQNEAQ (reference sequence). The CDR3 totals 13 residues. Deletions cut 1 base from V and 9 bases from J, with 10 bases between. The CDR3 DNA reads TGTGCCAGCAGCTTAGGAGATTTTTGGCCCCAGCATTTT. It encodes CASSLGDFWPQHF.

The chain links TRBV7-2 to TRBJ2-1; TRBD2 matches 16 bases. The germline V gene encodes CDR1 SGHTA and CDR2 FQGNSA. CDR3 length: 17 amino acids. V lost 5 bases, J lost 4 bases, and 5 bases stayed unmatched. CDR3 DNA sequence: TGTGCCAGCAGCACCGGGACTAGCGGGGGGGCATACAATGAGCAGTTCTTC. It encodes CASSTGTSGGAYNEQFF.

The count of this clone is one. The chain employs TRBV21-1 and TRBJ1-2; TRBD1 reflects the table's D call only, with no check against the DNA. TRBV21-1 is a pseudogene. The CDR3 contains 14 residues. The CDR3 reads CASSLKMGHNGYTF. In DNA form, the CDR3 reads TGTGCCAGCAGCCTCAAGATGGGGCATAATGGCTACACCTTC.

V is TRBV28 and J is TRBJ1-5; the D gene is possibly TRBD1 (5 bases). The V and J ends lost 5 bases and 7 bases respectively, with 18 bases between them. This CDR3 has 15 amino acids. The germline V gene has CDR1 MDHEN and CDR2 SYDVKM. DNA of the CDR3: TGTGCCAGCAGTGGCGCTTCAGGGAAAAGACAGCCCCAGCATTTT. This translates into CASSGASGKRQPQHF. Complete variable domain (other parts from reference TRBV28 and TRBJ1-5): DVKVTQSSRYLVKRTGEKVFLECVQDMDHENMFWYRQDPGLGLRLIYFSYDVKMKEKGDIPEGYSVSREKKERFSLILESASTNQTSMYLCASSGASGKRQPQHFGDGTRLSIL.

This chain links TRBV6-5 with TRBJ1-5; D is undetermined. The germline CDR1 and CDR2 sequences are MNHEY and SVGAGI. Trimming shortened V by 6 bases and J by 7 bases, and 16 bases separated the two germline ends. The CDR3 contains 14 residues. CDR3 bases: TGTGCCAGCAGCCCCGACGGGTACCTCCAGCCCCAGCATTTT. It codes for CASSPDGYLQPQHF.

The chain links TRBV11-3 to TRBJ2-7; D remains ambiguous. The CDR3 totals 14 residues. From germline, CDR1 is SGHNT and CDR2 YENEEA. Trimming took 2 bases from V and 2 from J, leaving 10 bases between them. The CDR3 coding sequence is TGTGCCAGCAGCTTACGTTCAGATCCCTACGAGCAGTACTTC. It is translated as CASSLRSDPYEQYF.

This chain connects TRBV7-2 to TRBJ2-3, with D possibly matching TRBD1 (6 bases). The CDR3 consists of 14 residues. V dropped 3 bases and J dropped 2 bases, with 9 bases sitting between them. Germline V CDR1 and CDR2: SGHTA, FQGNSA. The CDR3, as DNA: TGTGCCAGCAGCTTGACAGGTGTCACAGATACGCAGTATTTT. Encoded protein: CASSLTGVTDTQYF.

The chain employs TRBV6-5 and TRBJ1-4; the D gene is possibly TRBD1 (6 bases). The CDR3 length is 13 residues. The V and J ends lost 5 bases and 8 bases respectively, with 12 bases between them. The germline CDR1 and CDR2 sequences are MNHEY and SVGAGI. The CDR3 protein is CASSPGGGEKLFF. The CDR3, as DNA: TGTGCCAGCAGTCCGGGAGGGGGGGAAAAACTGTTTTTT.

J is TRBJ2-2 and V is TRBV7-8; D unclear. Germline V gene data show CDR1 as SGHVS and CDR2 as FQNEAQ. Between the trimmed V and J ends, which lost 2 bases and 7 bases, there was a span of 17 bases. The CDR3 extends over 16 amino acids. CDR3 residues: CASSLRLPRIYGELFF. CDR3 nucleotides: TGTGCCAGCAGCTTAAGGCTTCCTAGAATTTACGGGGAGCTGTTTTTT.

This chain links TRBV28 with TRBJ1-2, with 8 bases lining up with TRBD1. V was clipped by 5 bases and J by 7 bases; unmatched bases: 15. The CDR3 runs to 16 residues. Looked up from germline, CDR1 is MDHEN and CDR2 is SYDVKM. The CDR3 coding sequence is TGTGCCAGCAGTGATGGACAGGGTACCGACAGAAGTGGCTACACCTTC. Its protein is CASSDGQGTDRSGYTF.